A single sample is the source of the 28 T cell receptor beta chains below, sequenced in a study of T cell responses to AZD1222 COVID-19 vaccine. This table comes from immunoSEQ multiplex PCR, and its TCRdb copy is limited to in-frame clones, with some not included. Of approximately 71,000 clones listed, approximately 91% are singletons. The input for sequencing was peripheral blood, taken on day 0 of AZD1222 vaccination. These receptors all stem from an adult in good health.

V usage is TRBV9 and J usage is TRBJ2-7; 8 positions agree with TRBD1. V trimming: 3 bases; J trimming: 1 base; junction bases outside the gene matches: 6. The CDR3 runs to 15 residues. The V gene's germline CDR1 is SGDLS and CDR2 YYNGEE. The CDR3 sequence: CASSGSRDRSYEQYF. In DNA, the CDR3 is TGTGCCAGCAGCGGCTCCCGGGACAGGTCCTACGAGCAGTACTTC.

The chain employs TRBV6-5 and TRBJ1-1; D call uncertain. V shed 1 base and J shed 1 base, with 4 bases lying between them. The CDR3 contains 13 residues. Per germline, CDR1 MNHEY and CDR2 SVGAGI. The CDR3 DNA sequence: TGTGCCAGCAGTTACTTGCCGAACACTGAAGCTTTCTTT. It encodes CASSYLPNTEAFF.

The rearrangement joins TRBV7-2 to TRBJ1-2; D perhaps matches TRBD1 (5 bases). Germline CDR1 reads SGHTA; CDR2 reads FQGNSA. The length of the CDR3 is 13 residues. The V end lost 4 bases, the J end lost 4 bases, and 10 bases lay between the germline ends. The CDR3 here is CASSSRQSYGYTF. The CDR3 nucleotides read TGTGCCAGCAGCTCTAGACAGAGCTATGGCTACACCTTC.

The CDR3 region has the DNA TGTGCCTGGAGTATCGGGGACTATCAGCCCCAGCATTTT. Translation: CAWSIGDYQPQHF. This sequence joins TRBV30 and TRBJ1-5, with D possibly TRBD1 on 5 matching bases. With 2 bases removed from V and 5 bases from J, the gap between germline ends came to 10 bases. CDR3 length: 13 amino acids. The V gene's germline CDR1 is GTSNPN and CDR2 SVGIG (reference sequence).

The genes are TRBV5-1 and TRBJ2-1; the match to TRBD2 covers 11 bases. The germline V gene encodes CDR1 SGHRS and CDR2 YFSETQ. The V gene end was trimmed by 4 bases and the J gene end by 8 bases; junction bases not matched to a gene: 8. There are 15 residues in the CDR3. This CDR3 reads CASSSTSGGRDEQFF. DNA for the CDR3: TGCGCCAGCAGCAGTACTAGCGGGGGCCGGGATGAGCAGTTCTTC.

The rearrangement uses TRBV18 and TRBJ2-6, with 15 nucleotides matching TRBD2. This CDR3 is built from 20 residues. Trimming removed 3 bases from V and 4 bases from J; junction bases left unmatched: 10. The germline V gene encodes CDR1 KGHSH and CDR2 LQKENI. CDR3 sequence reads: CASSPDTGTSGRSGANVLTF. CDR3 sequence (DNA): TGTGCCAGCTCACCCGACACCGGGACTAGCGGGAGGTCAGGGGCCAACGTCCTGACTTTC. Supplemented by reference TRBV18 and TRBJ2-6, the full variable domain reads NAGVMQNPRHLVRRRGQEARLRCSPMKGHSHVYWYRQLPEEGLKFMVYLQKENIIDESGMPKERFSAEFPKEGPSILRIQQVVRGDSAAYFCASSPDTGTSGRSGANVLTFGAGSRLTVL.

The genes are TRBV4-2 and TRBJ2-7; tentative D call: TRBD1 (6 bases). The CDR3 runs to 16 residues. V was cut by 3 bases and J by 2 bases, with 17 bases left in between. Per germline, CDR1 LGHNA and CDR2 YNFKEQ. CDR3 in DNA: TGTGCCAGCAGCCAGGACAGACGGACGGTGACCTACGAGCAGTACTTC. It yields the protein CASSQDRRTVTYEQYF.

The CDR3 nucleotides are TGTGCCACCAGCAGCTGGGACCCTCCTGAAGCTTTCTTT. Translating it yields CATSSWDPPEAFF. The chain recombines TRBV15 with TRBJ1-1; D is perhaps TRBD1 (5 bases). The germline V gene has CDR1 LNHNV and CDR2 YYDKDF (reference sequence). V dropped 3 bases and J dropped 6 bases, with 11 bases sitting between them. The CDR3 runs to 13 residues.

The gene calls are TRBV19 and TRBJ1-1; D remains unclear. Trimming took 7 bases from V and 0 from J, leaving 9 bases between them. Germline CDR1 and CDR2: LNHDA and SQIVND (reference sequence). This CDR3 contains 13 residues. Here the CDR3 DNA reads TGTGCCAGTAATAAGGGAATGAACACTGAAGCTTTCTTT. It encodes CASNKGMNTEAFF.

The V call is TRBV6-6, the J call TRBJ2-7, with 7 positions matching TRBD1. Germline lookup yields CDR1 MNHNY and CDR2 SVGAGI (reference sequence). V lost 4 bases to trimming and J lost 5 bases; unmatched junction nucleotides: 2. There are 12 residues in the CDR3. The CDR3: CASSFDRDEQYF. The CDR3 DNA reads TGTGCCAGCAGTTTTGACAGGGACGAGCAGTACTTC.

The V call is TRBV3-1 (or the pseudogene TRBV3-2), the J call TRBJ2-1; D possibly corresponds to TRBD2 (6 bases). V was cut by 0 bases and J by 8 bases, with 14 bases left in between. The germline gives CDR1 LGHDT, CDR2 YNNKEL (reference sequence). The CDR3 length is 15 residues. The DNA of the CDR3 is TGTGCCAGCAGCCAAGACTTTAGACTAGGACATGAGCAGTTCTTC. Encoded protein: CASSQDFRLGHEQFF.

The chain couples TRBV27 to TRBJ2-2; 9 bases agree with TRBD1. The germline V gene has CDR1 MNHEY and CDR2 SMNVEV (reference sequence). J was trimmed by 1 base and V by 6 bases; bases with no gene match: 9. The CDR3 has 17 residues. The CDR3 DNA sequence: TGTGCCAGCAGCTCTTTCTCGGGACAGGGGAACACCGGGGAGCTGTTTTTT. Encoded protein: CASSSFSGQGNTGELFF.

V and J are TRBV6-5 and TRBJ2-1, with TRBD2 matching over 7 bases. Looked up from germline, CDR1 is MNHEY and CDR2 is SVGAGI. The V and J ends lost 5 bases and 6 bases, in that order; junction bases with no gene match: 10. This CDR3 is built from 15 residues. The CDR3 spells CASSRLASSSNEQFF. The CDR3 nucleotides read TGTGCCAGCAGTCGACTAGCCTCTAGCAGCAATGAGCAGTTCTTC.

This chain uses TRBV20-1 with TRBJ1-1; D is unresolved. V lost 3 bases to trimming and J lost 4 bases, with 18 bases between them. Germline CDR1 reads DFQATT; CDR2 reads SNEGSKA (reference sequence). The CDR3 has 15 amino acids. The CDR3, as DNA: TGCAGTGCTAGTAGTTTTTTTGCAGGCGGCACTGAAGCTTTCTTT. Translated, it gives CSASSFFAGGTEAFF.

J is TRBJ2-7 and V is TRBV9; D call uncertain. The length of the CDR3 is 14 residues. Germline V gives CDR1 SGDLS, CDR2 YYNGEE. Trimming shortened V by 4 bases and J by 2 bases, and 13 bases separated the two germline ends. This chain's CDR3 is CASSTLDRPYEQYF. As DNA, the CDR3 is TGTGCCAGCAGCACCCTCGATAGGCCCTACGAGCAGTACTTC. Full variable domain (outside the CDR3, taken from reference TRBV9 and TRBJ2-7): DSGVTQTPKHLITATGQRVTLRCSPRSGDLSVYWYQQSLDQGLQFLIQYYNGEERAKGNILERFSAQQFPDLHSELNLSSLELGDSALYFCASSTLDRPYEQYFGPGTRLTVT.

Only one count was recorded for this clone. The rearrangement links TRBV7-2 to TRBJ2-7, with TRBD2 matching 10 bases. From germline, CDR1 is SGHTA and CDR2 FQGNSA. The CDR3 has 14 amino acids. V lost 3 bases to trimming and J lost 6 bases; unmatched junction nucleotides: 5. The CDR3 loop is CASSFASGSAEQYF. The CDR3 DNA reads as TGTGCCAGCAGCTTCGCTAGCGGGAGCGCCGAGCAGTACTTC.

The J gene is TRBJ2-2, the V gene TRBV29-1; 7 bases agree with TRBD1. Unmatched junction bases numbered 8, after V lost 7 bases and J lost 3 bases. The CDR3 covers 14 residues. CDR1 is SQVTM, CDR2 ANQGSEA, per germline. CDR3 amino acids: CSARDRPDTGELFF. In nucleotides, the CDR3 is TGCAGCGCCCGGGACAGACCAGACACCGGGGAGCTGTTTTTT.

This clone has more than one count but fewer than ten. The rearrangement uses TRBV6-5 and TRBJ1-6; D ambiguous. Trimming stripped 2 bases from V and 7 bases from J, with 12 bases between. The CDR3 runs to 15 residues. From germline, CDR1 is MNHEY and CDR2 SVGAGI. The CDR3 nucleotides are TGTGCCAGCAGTTACGACACATCAAGAAATTCACCCCTCCACTTT. It codes for CASSYDTSRNSPLHF.

This chain connects TRBV27 to TRBJ2-1; possible D gene TRBD1, 5 bases. The germline V and J ends were trimmed by 5 bases and 9 bases, with 17 bases remaining between them. The CDR3 consists of 14 residues. CDR1 MNHEY and CDR2 SMNVEV come from the germline V gene (reference sequence). The CDR3 sequence: CASSRLQTVGEQFF. The CDR3 nucleotides are TGTGCCAGCAGTAGACTCCAGACAGTAGGTGAGCAGTTCTTC.

DNA for the CDR3: TGTGCCAGCAGCCAAGATGGAGGTAGCTCCTACGAGCAGTACTTC. Translated: CASSQDGGSSYEQYF. V is TRBV3-1 (or the pseudogene TRBV3-2) and J is TRBJ2-7, with a tentative D call TRBD2 (5 bases). The V gene's germline CDR1 is LGHDT and CDR2 YNNKEL (reference sequence). Trimming took off 0 bases at V and 0 bases at J, with 9 bases between the two ends. The CDR3 is 15 residues long.

This sequence joins TRBV7-9 and TRBJ1-3; the D gene is possibly TRBD1 (5 bases). The CDR3 runs to 19 residues. Trimming stripped 3 bases from V and 4 bases from J, with 25 bases between. Germline V gene lookup returns CDR1 SEHNR and CDR2 FQNEAQ (reference sequence). CDR3 residues: CASSFGEIQQGMRGNTIYF. In DNA, the CDR3 is TGTGCCAGCAGCTTTGGAGAGATACAGCAGGGTATGCGAGGAAACACCATATATTTT.

The chain uses TRBV29-1 and TRBJ2-1; TRBD2 aligns across 11 bases. The germline CDR1 and CDR2 sequences are SQVTM and ANQGSEA. J gave up 0 bases and V 5 bases, and 12 bases lay outside the gene matches. The CDR3 covers 18 residues. The CDR3 DNA is TGCAGCGTTAAAGGGACTAGCGGAACCGAAAACTCCTACAATGAGCAGTTCTTC. This translates into CSVKGTSGTENSYNEQFF.

The chain carries TRBV10-2 and TRBJ1-2; the D gene is possibly TRBD1 (5 bases). The V gene lost 0 bases and the J gene lost 5 bases, with 16 bases spanning the gap. The CDR3 consists of 16 residues. Germline V gene sequence: CDR1 WSHSY, CDR2 SAAADI. CDR3 loop: CASSESRRGPHYGYTF. In DNA form, the CDR3 reads TGCGCCAGCAGTGAGTCTCGAAGGGGTCCCCATTATGGCTACACCTTC.

This chain links TRBV19 with TRBJ1-4, with TRBD1 matching 8 bases. CDR3 length: 14 residues. V lost 3 bases to trimming and J lost 6 bases; unmatched junction nucleotides: 3. Per the germline V gene, CDR1 is LNHDA and CDR2 is SQIVND (reference sequence). The chain's CDR3 is CASSIQGADEKLFF. The CDR3 DNA follows: TGTGCCAGTAGTATCCAGGGGGCGGATGAAAAACTGTTTTTT.

The CDR3 DNA sequence: TGTGCCAGCAATACAGGACAGGGGCACACAGATACGCAGTATTTT. Protein: CASNTGQGHTDTQYF. The chain links TRBV6-5 to TRBJ2-3; 9 bases line up with TRBD1. CDR3 length: 15 residues. Germline V gives CDR1 MNHEY, CDR2 SVGAGI. Trimming at V came to 7 bases and at J to 2 bases, leaving 7 bases not matched to a gene.

The chain couples TRBV5-8 to TRBJ2-7; 11 bases line up with TRBD2. CDR1 is SGHTS, CDR2 YDEGEE, per germline. This CDR3 has 18 amino acids. V shed 4 bases and J 0 bases; nucleotides not matched to a gene: 12. This CDR3 is CASSPFPLAGVSSYEQYF. CDR3 DNA sequence: TGTGCCAGCAGCCCATTCCCACTAGCGGGAGTGAGCTCCTACGAGCAGTACTTC.

As concerns this clone: Relative to the germline gene, one junction end is altered; a read error may explain this. The chain carries TRBV4-1 and TRBJ2-7; D tentatively reads TRBD1 or TRBD2 (6 bases each). The germline gives CDR1 MGHRA, CDR2 YSYEKL. This CDR3 contains 16 residues. This CDR3 is CASIQLRPGEVGEQYF. The CDR3 DNA is TGCGCCAGCATCCAACTTAGGCCAGGGGAGGTGGGCGAGCAGTACTTC.

This chain uses TRBV4-3 with TRBJ1-2; no firm D call. The V end lost 3 bases, the J end lost 6 bases, and 11 bases lay between the germline ends. This CDR3 has 13 residues. The germline CDR1 and CDR2 sequences are LGHNA and YSLEER. The CDR3 spells CASSQSSGNGYTF. The CDR3 region has the DNA TGCGCCAGCAGCCAGAGTTCTGGCAATGGCTACACCTTC.